The entry below describes one TCR beta chain. The record originates from a study of CD8 T cells in Susac syndrome. Roughly 0.45 to 1 ug RNA was reverse transcribed with random hexamers. By means of immunoSEQ multiplex PCR, TCR beta CDR3 spanning 54 Vbeta and 13 Jbeta underwent amplification. TCRdb reprocessed the immunoSEQ multiplex PCR reads via MiXCR and lists one record per CDR3 protein. The sample consists of about 250,000 distinct CDR3 sequences, about 93% of them appearing once. Trimming removed 3 bases from V and 3 bases from J, with 9 bases in between. CDR1 SGHTA and CDR2 FQGNSA come from the germline V gene. There are 14 residues in the CDR3.

J is TRBJ1-5 and V is TRBV7-2, with D tentatively TRBD1 (5 bases). The sample consisted of CD4+ T cells from PBMCs. The TCR was taken from a human donor with multiple sclerosis. CDR3 protein: CASSFVTDNQPQHF. CDR3 nucleotides: TGTGCCAGCAGCTTTGTGACAGACAATCAGCCCCAGCATTTT. Full variable domain (rest looked up from reference TRBV7-2 and TRBJ1-5): GAGVSQSPSNKVTEKGKDVELRCDPISGHTALYWYRQSLGQGLEFLIYFQGNSAPDKSGLPSDRFSAERTGGSVSTLTIQRTQQEDSAVYLCASSFVTDNQPQHFGDGTRLSIL.